Below are 20 T cell receptor beta chains sequenced from a single sample in a study of blood T cells in healthy people across ages. Combining a sample-barcoded 5' primer with a J-beta primer mix, a second PCR ran for roughly 6 to 12 cycles. Each CDR3 protein gets one entry after TCRdb re-called the 5' RACE reads with MiXCR. The sample has about 780,000 distinct CDR3 sequences; about a quarter are singletons. The data also belong to a second study, concerning T cells of mothers and their children.

The source material was blood. Receptors were obtained from a boy aged 5-17 years in good health.

A note on this clonotype: A junction boundary mismatches the germline segment, possibly from a read error. The chain is built from TRBV20-1 and TRBJ2-7; TRBD1 might be the D (9 bases). The germline V gene encodes CDR1 DFQATT and CDR2 SNEGSKA (reference sequence). This CDR3 comprises 14 residues. The CDR3 region has the DNA TGCAGTGCTAGTAGCGGGACAGGGTCGACCGAGCAGCACTTC. Residues: CSASSGTGSTEQHF.

The chain joins TRBV10-3 to TRBJ2-1; 10 positions match TRBD2. The CDR3 is made up of 16 amino acids. V dropped 8 bases and J dropped 0; count of bases not matched to a gene: 7. The germline gives CDR1 ENHRY, CDR2 SYGVKD. CDR3 residues: CAIRTSGVRSYNEQFF. As DNA, the CDR3 is TGTGCCATCCGAACTAGCGGGGTTCGCTCCTACAATGAGCAGTTCTTC.

This chain uses TRBV3-1 with TRBJ2-7; TRBD1 might be the D (6 bases). V lost 4 bases and J 7 bases, leaving 17 bases between the germline ends. Germline CDR1 LGHDT, CDR2 YNNKEL (reference sequence). The CDR3 sequence is 14 residues long. The CDR3 nucleotides read TGTGCCAGCAGCCTCCTTTCAGGGGCGGAGGAGCAGTACTTC. It codes for CASSLLSGAEEQYF.

The J gene is TRBJ2-3, the V gene TRBV20-1; 14 bases fit TRBD2. With 0 bases clipped from V and 4 bases from J, the junction kept 18 bases outside the gene matches. The CDR3 covers 21 residues. The germline gives CDR1 DFQATT, CDR2 SNEGSKA (reference sequence). CDR3 DNA: TGCAGTGCTAGAGATCTCGGGAGACTAGCGGGGGGGCCTTCAACACCAGATACGCAGTATTTT. Its protein product is CSARDLGRLAGGPSTPDTQYF.

This clonotype appeared a few times. The chain links TRBV12-3 or TRBV12-4 to TRBJ2-4; a weak D match, TRBD1 (5 bases). The CDR3 has 15 amino acids. The V end was cut by 1 base, the J end by 5 bases, with 12 bases between. The CDR3 protein is CASSLVLSRENIQYF. CDR3 DNA: TGTGCCAGCAGTTTAGTCTTGTCCAGGGAAAACATTCAGTACTTC.

The chain has TRBV6-8 and TRBJ2-2, with D possibly being TRBD1 (6 bases). This CDR3 is 15 amino acids long. V lost 8 bases to trimming and J lost 5 bases, with 18 bases between them. From germline, CDR1 is MNHGY and CDR2 SAAAGT. CDR3 sequence (DNA): TGTGCCAGCGTCTCTGGGGGCGAAGTAACCGGGGAGCTGTTTTTT. It encodes CASVSGGEVTGELFF.

This chain joins TRBV7-2 and TRBJ2-5; D is possibly TRBD1 (6 bases). The tail of the sequence fits TRBJ2-7 better, so the J call may be wrong. This CDR3 contains 14 residues. CDR1 SGHTA and CDR2 FQGNSA come from the germline V gene. CDR3 loop: CASSLSGHLYEQYF. In DNA, the CDR3 is TGTGCCAGCAGCTTATCGGGACACCTCTACGAGCAGTACTTC.

This clonotype was detected many times. The CDR3 DNA sequence: TGTGCCAGCAGTCCACGATCCCAAGAGACCCAGTACTTC. It encodes CASSPRSQETQYF. The chain couples TRBV28 to TRBJ2-5, with D uncertain. V lost 5 bases, J lost 1 base, and 8 bases lay in between. Per the germline V gene, CDR1 is MDHEN and CDR2 is SYDVKM. CDR3 length equals 13 residues.

The chain's CDR3 is CASSYGGMGTQYF. DNA for the CDR3: TGTGCCAGCAGTTACGGAGGGATGGGGACCCAGTACTTC. This chain links TRBV6-5 with TRBJ2-1, with TRBD2 as a possible D gene (6 bases). The DNA end is more similar to TRBJ2-5, so the J call may be wrong. The germline CDR1 and CDR2 sequences are MNHEY and SVGAGI. The CDR3 covers 13 residues.

This clonotype was observed a few times. This chain joins TRBV20-1 and TRBJ2-5; TRBD2 aligns across 13 bases. Unmatched junction bases numbered 4, after V lost 7 bases and J lost 2 bases. The germline gives CDR1 DFQATT, CDR2 SNEGSKA (reference sequence). The CDR3 runs 14 residues. The CDR3 DNA reads TGCAGTGGGAGACTAGCGGGGGGACAAGAGACCCAGTACTTC. Amino acid sequence: CSGRLAGGQETQYF.

On this clonotype: Compared with germline, one end of the junction differs, possibly owing to a read error. The V gene is TRBV7-3, the J gene TRBJ2-5; D remains ambiguous. The CDR3 loop spans 14 amino acids. The germline V gene encodes CDR1 SGHTA and CDR2 FQGTGA. CDR3 residues: CAGSLRAEAETQYF. The CDR3 coding sequence is TGTGCCGGCAGCTTAAGGGCCGAAGCGGAGACCCAGTACTTC.

The chain is built from TRBV9 and TRBJ1-1; TRBD1 might be the D (5 bases). Trimming cost V 3 bases and J 1 base, with 10 bases left between them. Germline V gene lookup returns CDR1 SGDLS and CDR2 YYNGEE. The CDR3 spans 14 residues. This CDR3 is CASSASGGNTEAFF. The CDR3 DNA follows: TGTGCCAGCAGCGCCTCCGGGGGGAACACTGAAGCTTTCTTT.

V and J are TRBV27 and TRBJ2-5; TRBD2 matches at 10 bases. The CDR3 is made up of 20 amino acids. Trimming at V came to 3 bases and at J to 0 bases, leaving 16 bases not matched to a gene. Germline V gene sequence: CDR1 MNHEY, CDR2 SMNVEV (reference sequence). CDR3 region: CASSLGVLAGVEPYQETQYF. The CDR3 bases are TGTGCCAGCAGTTTGGGGGTCCTAGCGGGAGTAGAACCGTACCAAGAGACCCAGTACTTC.

The table lists this clonotype with a few counts. The J gene is TRBJ2-7, the V gene TRBV5-1; D is unclear. This CDR3 is 14 amino acids long. V lost 2 bases, J lost 2 bases, and 11 bases lay in between. Germline CDR1 and CDR2: SGHRS and YFSETQ. CDR3 protein: CASSFTTDTYEQYF. CDR3 in DNA: TGCGCCAGCAGCTTCACGACGGATACCTACGAGCAGTACTTC.

This chain uses TRBV5-1 with TRBJ2-3, with D maybe TRBD2 (6 bases). V was shortened by 4 bases and J by 5 bases, with 14 bases between the two germline ends. The length of the CDR3 is 14 residues. Per germline, CDR1 SGHRS and CDR2 YFSETQ. The CDR3 reads CASSLRMGGDTQYF. In DNA, the CDR3 is TGCGCCAGCAGCCTTCGGATGGGAGGAGATACGCAGTATTTT.

The chain employs TRBV5-1 and TRBJ2-7; 8 nucleotides match TRBD1. CDR1 is SGHRS and CDR2 is YFSETQ in the germline V gene. V trimming: 5 bases; J trimming: 1 base; junction bases outside the gene matches: 5. The CDR3 sequence is 14 residues long. CDR3 DNA sequence: TGCGCCAGCAGACCGGGACAGGAGTCCTACGAGCAGTACTTC. This codes for CASRPGQESYEQYF.

The chain is built from TRBV6-5 and TRBJ2-7, with 7 nucleotides matching TRBD1. After removal of 7 bases from V and 4 bases from J, the junction contained 13 bases not matched to a gene. The CDR3 sequence is 15 residues long. Per germline, CDR1 MNHEY and CDR2 SVGAGI. CDR3: CASKQGPSGFYEQYF. CDR3 coding DNA: TGTGCCAGCAAACAGGGGCCCAGTGGGTTTTACGAGCAGTACTTC.

V and J are TRBV5-1 and TRBJ1-6, with unresolved D. Trimming left V 1 base short and J 10 bases short, with 12 bases between. Germline-derived CDR1 and CDR2 are SGHRS and YFSETQ. The CDR3 contains 14 residues. The CDR3 sequence is CASSLYTGGSPLHF. CDR3 coding DNA: TGCGCCAGCAGCTTGTATACTGGTGGATCACCCCTCCACTTT.

This chain uses TRBV27 with TRBJ2-1; 7 bases align to TRBD1. The CDR3 is made up of 17 amino acids. After removal of 3 bases from V and 0 bases from J, the junction contained 8 bases not matched to a gene. Per the germline V gene, CDR1 is MNHEY and CDR2 is SMNVEV (reference sequence). CDR3 coding DNA: TGTGCCAGCAGTTTTACAGGGGTGGAAAGCTCCTACAATGAGCAGTTCTTC. Its protein is CASSFTGVESSYNEQFF.

This CDR3 is CASCVGRNTEAFF. For the CDR3, the DNA is TGTGCTTCCTGTGTAGGAAGGAACACTGAAGCTTTCTTT. The chain employs TRBV7-9 and TRBJ1-1; D not resolved. CDR3 length: 13 amino acids. Germline V lookup: CDR1 SEHNR, CDR2 FQNEAQ (reference sequence).